This T cell receptor beta chain appears in the sequencing data of a study of blood T cell repertoires in COVID-19. Per the study methods: Reference gene primer amplification yielded estimated nucleated cell counts. The repertoire was sequenced with immunoSEQ multiplex PCR; TCRdb's copy has only in-frame clones and lacks some. The V and J calls and the clone size are those of that table, but D and trimming were determined from the DNA. The data hold a few hundred thousand clones, with about 79% observed a single time. Germline V gene data show CDR1 as MNHEY and CDR2 as SMNVEV (reference sequence). Trimming cost V 1 base and J 5 bases, with 21 bases left between them. The CDR3 spans 19 residues.

The sample taken for sequencing was peripheral blood. The genes are TRBV27 and TRBJ1-6, with D maybe TRBD1 (6 bases). The TCR comes from a human donor in a cohort sampled during active COVID-19. CDR3 bases: TGTGCCAGCAGTTTATTCTCTACCGCCGACAGGTCGAATAATTCACCCCTCCACTTT. Protein product: CASSLFSTADRSNNSPLHF.